The clone carrying this T cell receptor beta chain was observed a handful of times. Its target is not known. This CDR3 region has 15 residues. Germline lookup yields CDR1 MNHEY and CDR2 SVGAGI. Trimming at V came to 6 bases and at J to 5 bases, leaving 9 bases not matched to a gene. This entry is derived from a study of T-cell memory formation after mild COVID-19. TCR alpha and TCR beta cDNA libraries carrying sample barcodes and UMIs were produced by 5'RACE using constant-segment primers. TCRdb re-analysed the 5' RACE reads in MiXCR, keeping a single row per CDR3 protein. The sample includes about 110,000 distinct CDR3 sequences, 14% of them seen just once. Findings and limits, study-wide: Prior to infection, memory already included some responding clones, suggesting cross-reactive memory joined.

The sample comprised PBMCs or a T cell subset sorted from them (not recorded which). The TCR comes from a man between 18 and 29 years old who had mild COVID-19 (a few samples of this study predate the infection). Cell type and time point are not known. The genes are TRBV6-5 and TRBJ2-3; 9 bases match TRBD1. CDR3 in amino acids: CASRSTGGYGDTQYF. The CDR3 nucleotides read TGTGCCAGCAGGTCGACAGGGGGGTATGGAGATACGCAGTATTTT.